This T cell receptor beta chain was sequenced during a study of shared clonotypes between healthy human individuals. Study details: Plates per donor: three CD4 naive, three CD4 memory, two CD8 naive, one CD8 memory.

Methods used by the authors: From ImmunoSEQ came sequences covering only the junction and carrying no quality scores, so filtering differed. The protocol was immunoSEQ multiplex PCR, while the TCRdb copy is restricted to in-frame clones and leaves out a portion. V and J calls and clone size come straight from that table; D and trimming were deduced from the DNA. The profile shows 2 million to 2.5 million clones, roughly 92% of them singletons. The CDR3 has 15 residues. Germline V gives CDR1 SNHLY, CDR2 FYNNEI. V was clipped by 2 bases and J by 8 bases, with 18 bases between them. Among the donors, all were Caucasian adults who lived in Nashville, Tennessee. The table lists this clone with a few counts.

The sequencing input was naive CD4+ T cells from PBMCs. Stated subset: CD45RA+ positively selected. V gene TRBV2 combines with J gene TRBJ1-1; D uncertain. The TCR comes from a man younger than 35 in good health. Some clones in this sample may be carry-over from other donors' samples. In DNA, the CDR3 is TGTGCCAGCAGTGAATTTATCCCCAATTACGAGGAAGCTTTCTTT. This gives the protein CASSEFIPNYEEAFF.